One T cell receptor (beta chain) is described in this entry. The data were obtained in a study of control samples from healthy donors and cancer patients. TCRdb keeps only in-frame clones here, not all; method: immunoSEQ multiplex PCR. The table has around 59,000 clones, 92% seen once; the top ten hold about 1.7%. This receptor was obtained from a middle-aged man with colorectal cancer. Sequenced: PBMCs.

The CDR3 nucleotides are TGCAGCGTGGCAACCGGGACAGGGAGGTCTAACTATGGCTACACCTTC. Encoded protein: CSVATGTGRSNYGYTF. The rearrangement links TRBV29-1 to TRBJ1-2; 9 nucleotides align to TRBD1. The CDR3 is 16 amino acids. V shed 6 bases, J shed 0 bases, and the junction held 11 bases outside the gene matches. Germline V gene lookup returns CDR1 SQVTM and CDR2 ANQGSEA.